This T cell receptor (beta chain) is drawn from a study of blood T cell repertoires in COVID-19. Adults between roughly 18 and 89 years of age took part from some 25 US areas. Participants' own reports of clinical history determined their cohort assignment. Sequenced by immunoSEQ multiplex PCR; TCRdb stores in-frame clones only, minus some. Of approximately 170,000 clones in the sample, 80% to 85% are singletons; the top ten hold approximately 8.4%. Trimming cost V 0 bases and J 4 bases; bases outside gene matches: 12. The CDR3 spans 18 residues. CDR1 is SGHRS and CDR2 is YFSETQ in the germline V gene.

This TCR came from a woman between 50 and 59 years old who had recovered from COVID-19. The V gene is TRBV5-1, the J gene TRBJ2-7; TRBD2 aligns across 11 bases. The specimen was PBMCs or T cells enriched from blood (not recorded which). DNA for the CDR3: TGCGCCAGCAGCTTGGGCCTAGCGGGAGGTCTCAGCCTTTACGAGCAGTACTTC. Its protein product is CASSLGLAGGLSLYEQYF.